This TCR beta chain was sequenced during a study of blood T cell repertoires in COVID-19. Libraries were prepared by immunoSEQ multiplex PCR; TCRdb keeps only in-frame clonotypes and omits some of them. Of roughly 180,000 clones in the sample, about nine tenths were seen once. CDR1 is SGDLS, CDR2 YYNGEE, per germline. The CDR3 is 16 amino acids. V dropped 4 bases and J dropped 5 bases, with 21 bases sitting between them. Sequenced input: peripheral blood. The receptor comes from a man aged 70 or older with active or convalescent COVID-19. The rearrangement joins TRBV9 to TRBJ1-2, with a tentative D call TRBD1 (6 bases). The CDR3 DNA sequence: TGTGCCAGCAGCCCTCAGAGTGCAGGGGTGGATTATGGCTACACCTTC. This codes for CASSPQSAGVDYGYTF.